The sequence of this T cell receptor beta chain was determined in a study of blood T cell repertoires in COVID-19. Study-wide context: Spain, Italy and the United States supplied samples that represented acute and convalescent COVID-19.

The V gene's germline CDR1 is SNHLY and CDR2 FYNNEI. Trimming shortened V by 6 bases and J by 2 bases, and 16 bases separated the two germline ends. This CDR3 is built from 15 residues. Authors' data handling: Amplifying reference gene primers gave estimates of nucleated cell counts. Here immunoSEQ multiplex PCR was the method, and the copy in TCRdb shows in-frame clones only, minus some. V, J and clone size reflect that table, while D and trimming were determined from the DNA. The data show roughly 220,000 clones, about 85% seen once. The J gene is TRBJ2-5, the V gene TRBV2; maybe TRBD2 (6 bases). This TCR was recovered from a man aged 50-59 years who had recovered from COVID-19. Material for sequencing was peripheral blood. CDR3 protein: CASRGGRNMQETQYF. The CDR3 DNA sequence: TGTGCCAGCAGGGGAGGACGGAATATGCAAGAGACCCAGTACTTC.